This T cell receptor beta chain came from a study of blood T cell repertoires in COVID-19. There are 15 residues in the CDR3. TCRdb keeps only in-frame clones here, not all; method: immunoSEQ multiplex PCR. Seen here are 100,000 to 150,000 clones, 84% observed once, and the top ten hold more than 1.2%. The sample taken for sequencing was peripheral blood. This chain connects TRBV21-1 to TRBJ2-3; the table's D call of TRBD2 was not tested on the DNA. TRBV21-1 is assigned pseudogene status. The TCR sequence derives from a man between 60 and 75 years old with acute or convalescent COVID-19. CDR3 DNA: TGTGCCAGCCCTGGTGGAGTAGCGAGCACAGATACGCAGTATTTT. The encoded protein is CASPGGVASTDTQYF.